The TCR beta chain described here comes from a study of shared clonotypes between healthy human individuals. As for the study in general: Per donor, three plates held CD4 naive cells, three held CD4 memory, two held CD8 naive and one held CD8 memory.

Negatively enriched CD4+ T cells were divided by CD45RA into naive and memory. The DNA input per sorted-subset replicate PCR was roughly 0.2 ug, corresponding to around 28,000 T cell genomes. The table came from immunoSEQ multiplex PCR; TCRdb's copy has only in-frame clones and leaves some out. The sample has around 2.3 million clones, more than 90% seen once. The V gene end was trimmed by 6 bases and the J gene end by 6 bases; junction bases not matched to a gene: 13. CDR3 length equals 15 residues. Germline V gene sequence: CDR1 SNHLY, CDR2 FYNNEI. The receptor comes from a man between 18 and 29 years old in good health. The chain couples TRBV2 to TRBJ2-5; 7 bases are a match to TRBD1. The specimen sequenced was naive CD4+ T cells sorted from blood. This sample's subset: CD45RA+ positively selected. The CDR3 DNA is TGTGCCAGCAGAGGAAGGGCACAGGGGCCTCAGACCCAGTACTTC. Translation: CASRGRAQGPQTQYF.